This T cell receptor beta chain was found in a study of blood T cell repertoires in COVID-19. This clone was seen more than once but under ten times. Donors were grouped by their self-reported clinical history. How the authors handled the data: Amplification of reference gene primers provided the estimated nucleated cell counts. TCRdb's table, derived via immunoSEQ multiplex PCR, lists solely in-frame clones and lacks some. V and J calls and clone size are those listed in that table; D and trimming were worked out from the DNA. The data show 150,000 to 200,000 clones, roughly 90% seen once. Germline V CDR1 and CDR2: LGHDT, YNNKEL (reference sequence). Trimming at V came to 4 bases and at J to 10 bases, leaving 6 bases not matched to a gene. The CDR3 sequence is 15 residues long.

Source material: PBMCs or T cells enriched from blood (not recorded which). The gene calls are TRBV3-1 (or the pseudogene TRBV3-2) and TRBJ2-1; TRBD2 agrees at 14 bases. This clonotype was sampled from a woman in her forties or fifties who had recovered from COVID-19. Here the CDR3 reads CASSPGLAGGPEQFF. CDR3 in DNA: TGTGCCAGCAGCCCTGGACTAGCGGGGGGCCCCGAGCAGTTCTTC.